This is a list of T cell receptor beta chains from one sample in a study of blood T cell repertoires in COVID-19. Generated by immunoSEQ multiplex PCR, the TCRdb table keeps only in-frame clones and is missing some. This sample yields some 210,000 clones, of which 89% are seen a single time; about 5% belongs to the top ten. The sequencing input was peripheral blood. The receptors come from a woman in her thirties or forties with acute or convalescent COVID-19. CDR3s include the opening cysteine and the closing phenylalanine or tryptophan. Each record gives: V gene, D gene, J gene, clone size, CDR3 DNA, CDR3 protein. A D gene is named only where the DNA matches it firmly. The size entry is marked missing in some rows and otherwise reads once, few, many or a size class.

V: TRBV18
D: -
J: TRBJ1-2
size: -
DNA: TGTGCCAGCTCACCCAACCGGGACATTGTCTATGGCTACACCTTC
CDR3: CASSPNRDIVYGYTF

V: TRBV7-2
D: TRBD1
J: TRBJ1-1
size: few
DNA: TGTGCCAGCAGCTTATTGGGACAGGGGTTAAACACTGAAGCTTTCTTT
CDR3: CASSLLGQGLNTEAFF

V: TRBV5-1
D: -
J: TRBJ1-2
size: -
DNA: TGCGCCAGCAGCTTGTACGCAGGAAATAACTATGGCTACACCTTC
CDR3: CASSLYAGNNYGYTF

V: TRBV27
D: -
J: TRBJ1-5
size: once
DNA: TGTGCCAGCAGTTTCATGTTCGGGGACAATCAGCCCCAGCATTTT
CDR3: CASSFMFGDNQPQHF

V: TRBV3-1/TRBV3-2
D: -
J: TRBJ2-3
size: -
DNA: TGTGCCAGCAGCCAAGATAGGAACAGCAACACAGATACGCAGTATTTT
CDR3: CASSQDRNSNTDTQYF

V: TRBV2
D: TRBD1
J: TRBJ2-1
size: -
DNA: TGTGCCAGCAGTTTTTTAATGGTCTCCGCCGGGACAGGGATGGCCAATGAGCAGTTCTTC
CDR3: CASSFLMVSAGTGMANEQFF

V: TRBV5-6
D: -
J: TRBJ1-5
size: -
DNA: TGTGCCAGCAGCCTAGCCGCACAAAACCGAGGCAATCAGCCCCAGCATTTT
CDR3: CASSLAAQNRGNQPQHF

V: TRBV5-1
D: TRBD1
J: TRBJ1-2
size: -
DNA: TGCGCCAGCAGCTTGGGACAGGGGAGGGATGGCTACACCTTC
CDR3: CASSLGQGRDGYTF

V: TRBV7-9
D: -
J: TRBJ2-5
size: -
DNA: TGTGCCAGCAGCTTAGCGGGGGGGCCGGAGACCCAGTACTTC
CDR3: CASSLAGGPETQYF

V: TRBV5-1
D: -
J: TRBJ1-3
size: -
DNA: TGCGCCAGCAGCACCGCTTCGGTCGGAAACACCATATATTTT
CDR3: CASSTASVGNTIYF

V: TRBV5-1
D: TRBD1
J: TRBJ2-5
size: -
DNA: TGCGCCAGCAGCTTGGCGGGACAGCAAGAGACCCAGTACTTC
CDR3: CASSLAGQQETQYF

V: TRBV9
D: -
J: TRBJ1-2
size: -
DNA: TGTGCCAGCAGCGTAGATTCAGCGGGCTATGGCTACACCTTC
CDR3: CASSVDSAGYGYTF

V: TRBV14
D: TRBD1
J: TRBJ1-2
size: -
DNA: TGTGCCAGCAGCCAACAGGGACAGGGGGTTTATGGCTACACCTTC
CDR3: CASSQQGQGVYGYTF

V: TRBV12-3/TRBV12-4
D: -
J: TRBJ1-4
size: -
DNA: TGTGCCAGCAGGGAGGGTCCGAAAGGGAAACTGTTTTTT
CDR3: CASREGPKGKLFF

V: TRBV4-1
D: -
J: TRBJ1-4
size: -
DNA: TGCGCCAGCAGCCACGGATTGGGGGGACTCGGTGAAAAACTGTTTTTT
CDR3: CASSHGLGGLGEKLFF

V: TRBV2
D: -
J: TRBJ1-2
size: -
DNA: TGTGCCAGCAGTTCCTTCGTGGGCGCAGACTATGGCTACACCTTC
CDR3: CASSSFVGADYGYTF

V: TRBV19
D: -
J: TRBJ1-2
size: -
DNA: TGTGCCAGTCAGAGGGCAGGAGAGTACTATGGCTACACCTTC
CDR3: CASQRAGEYYGYTF

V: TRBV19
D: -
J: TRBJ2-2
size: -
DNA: TGTGCCAGTAGACGGGGAGGAGGGGCCGGGGAGCTGTTTTTT
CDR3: CASRRGGGAGELFF

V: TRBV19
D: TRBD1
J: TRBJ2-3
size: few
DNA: TGTGCCAGTTCGGACAGGGGGCAAACAGATACGCAGTATTTT
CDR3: CASSDRGQTDTQYF

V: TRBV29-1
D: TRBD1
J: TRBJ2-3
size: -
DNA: TGCAGCGCCCTGACAGGGGGCACAGATACGCAGTATTTT
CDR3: CSALTGGTDTQYF

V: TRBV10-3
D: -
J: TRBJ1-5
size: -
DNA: TGTGCCATCAGTGGGGGGCGCAATCAGCCCCAGCATTTT
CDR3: CAISGGRNQPQHF

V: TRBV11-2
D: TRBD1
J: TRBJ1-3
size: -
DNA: TGTGCCAGCAGCTGGGGACAGGGACACACCATATATTTT
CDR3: CASSWGQGHTIYF